This entry lists 15 T cell receptor beta chains sequenced from one sample in a study of T cell changes during pregnancy in multiple sclerosis. Profiling relied on immunoSEQ multiplex PCR, and the TCRdb table lists in-frame clones only, not all of them. The data contain about 55,000 clones, about 94% of them seen just once; the ten biggest clones take up 2.5% to 3%. The input for sequencing was CD8+ T cells from peripheral blood mononuclear cells, taken after pregnancy. All receptors derive from a female donor with multiple sclerosis, enrolled in a pregnancy study.

This clone was detected a few times. V gene TRBV29-1 combines with J gene TRBJ1-1, with TRBD1 identical over 9 bases. This CDR3 is 14 amino acids long. The V segment lost 5 bases and the J segment 0 bases; nucleotides outside the gene matches: 4. Germline CDR1 is SQVTM and CDR2 is ANQGSEA. Here the CDR3 DNA reads TGCAGCGTTTTGACAGGGGGATTGAACACTGAAGCTTTCTTT. It encodes CSVLTGGLNTEAFF.

The J gene is TRBJ2-5, the V gene TRBV6-6, with D possibly being TRBD2 (5 bases). The CDR3 length is 14 residues. Germline V gives CDR1 MNHNY, CDR2 SVGAGI (reference sequence). V lost 4 bases and J 5 bases, leaving 14 bases between the germline ends. The CDR3 DNA reads as TGTGCCAGCAGTTTAATAGGAGGATTCGAGACCCAGTACTTC. This translates into CASSLIGGFETQYF.

The V call is TRBV13, the J call TRBJ1-3; a possible D gene is TRBD1 (6 bases). The V gene lost 7 bases and the J gene lost 8 bases, with 18 bases spanning the gap. Germline V lookup: CDR1 PRHDT, CDR2 FYEKMQ (reference sequence). The CDR3 has 14 residues. The CDR3 coding sequence is TGTGCCAGCAATATGAGGGCAGGGGCGGACACCATATATTTT. Translating it yields CASNMRAGADTIYF.

J is TRBJ2-7 and V is TRBV13; 10 bases agree with TRBD1. Per the germline V gene, CDR1 is PRHDT and CDR2 is FYEKMQ (reference sequence). V trimming: 6 bases; J trimming: 3 bases; junction bases outside the gene matches: 5. This CDR3 contains 14 residues. CDR3 bases: TGTGCCAGCAGGACGAGGGACAGGGGCTACGAGCAGTACTTC. Translated: CASRTRDRGYEQYF.

In this sample, this clone turned up once. The DNA of the CDR3 is TGTGCCACAGCAGGGAGGGGCAACACAGATACGCAGTATTTT. It is translated as CATAGRGNTDTQYF. The V and J genes are TRBV27 and TRBJ2-3, with 7 bases fitting TRBD2. CDR1 and CDR2 (germline): MNHEY, SMNVEV (reference sequence). The CDR3 has 14 residues. V shed 10 bases, J shed 2 bases, and the junction held 9 bases outside the gene matches.

This clone occurred many times. The sample contains more than one DNA sequence encoding this CDR3. V and J are TRBV5-1 and TRBJ2-1; 11 nucleotides align to TRBD2. Germline V gives CDR1 SGHRS, CDR2 YFSETQ. Unmatched junction bases numbered 4, after V lost 5 bases and J lost 6 bases. CDR3 length: 14 amino acids. The CDR3 region is CASSLAGGTNEQFF. As DNA, the CDR3 is TGCGCCAGCAGTTTAGCGGGAGGGACCAATGAGCAGTTCTTC.

The rearrangement joins TRBV5-5 to TRBJ2-5; 11 nucleotides line up with TRBD2. J was trimmed by 1 base and V by 6 bases; bases with no gene match: 8. This CDR3 region has 16 residues. CDR1 and CDR2 from the germline V gene are SGHKS and YYEKEE (reference sequence). As DNA, the CDR3 is TGTGCCAGCATCTTCCAACTAGCGGGAGTCCAAGAGACCCAGTACTTC. Translated, it gives CASIFQLAGVQETQYF.

This clone occurred a few times. V and J are TRBV4-1 and TRBJ2-7; D perhaps matches TRBD2 (6 bases). The V gene's germline CDR1 is MGHRA and CDR2 YSYEKL. The CDR3 length is 14 residues. V lost 0 bases and J lost 5, with 11 bases in between. CDR3 sequence (DNA): TGCGCCAGCAGCCAAGACGGGAGCGCCCACGAGCAGTACTTC. Its translation: CASSQDGSAHEQYF.

The rearrangement joins TRBV12-5 to TRBJ1-1; TRBD1 is a possible D gene (5 bases). Trimming removed 8 bases from V and 5 bases from J, with 21 bases in between. Germline V lookup: CDR1 LGHNT, CDR2 FRNRAP. CDR3 size: 15 residues. Here the CDR3 DNA reads TGTGCTAGTTCTGGGCAGGGATGGGATGGAACTGAAGCTTTCTTT. Encoded protein: CASSGQGWDGTEAFF.

This rearrangement joins TRBV27 to TRBJ2-7; D is unclear. V was trimmed by 4 bases and J by 1 base, leaving 8 bases between them. This CDR3 contains 13 residues. The V gene's germline CDR1 is MNHEY and CDR2 SMNVEV (reference sequence). The DNA for the CDR3 is TGTGCCAGCAGTTCATCACTTTCCTACGAGCAGTACTTC. Residues: CASSSSLSYEQYF.

The rearrangement links TRBV7-9 to TRBJ2-1; 8 bases are shared with TRBD1. The CDR3 totals 14 residues. Germline CDR1 reads SEHNR; CDR2 reads FQNEAQ (reference sequence). Unmatched junction bases numbered 5, after V lost 1 base and J lost 9 bases. CDR3 DNA: TGTGCCAGCAGCTTAGTGCAGGGGGCAGGTGAGCAGTTCTTC. It translates to CASSLVQGAGEQFF. Variable domain in full (rest from reference TRBV7-9 and TRBJ2-1): DTGVSQNPRHKITKRGQNVTFRCDPISEHNRLYWYRQTLGQGPEFLTYFQNEAQLEKSRLLSDRFSAERPKGSFSTLEIQRTEQGDSAMYLCASSLVQGAGEQFFGPGTRLTVL.

This rearrangement joins TRBV16 to TRBJ1-5, with D possibly being TRBD1 (5 bases). The CDR3 contains 15 residues. Germline-derived CDR1 and CDR2 are KGHSY and FQNENV. V was clipped by 7 bases and J by 6 bases, with 19 bases between them. The CDR3 DNA is TGTGCCAGCACCCTAGCGAGTGGGGCCGGTCAGCCCCAGCATTTT. The encoded protein is CASTLASGAGQPQHF. Full variable domain (outside the CDR3, taken from reference TRBV16 and TRBJ1-5): GEEVAQTPKHLVRGEGQKAKLYCAPIKGHSYVFWYQQVLKNEFKFLISFQNENVFDETGMPKERFSAKCLPNSPCSLEIQATKLEDSAVYFCASTLASGAGQPQHFGDGTRLSIL.

This chain connects TRBV30 to TRBJ2-2; D gene ambiguous. V was trimmed by 4 bases and J by 5 bases, leaving 5 bases between them. The CDR3 is 11 amino acids. Per germline, CDR1 GTSNPN and CDR2 SVGIG (reference sequence). The CDR3 sequence: CAWISTGELFF. The CDR3 nucleotides read TGTGCCTGGATTTCGACCGGGGAGCTGTTTTTT.

J is TRBJ2-3 and V is TRBV27; 12 positions match TRBD2. J was trimmed by 4 bases and V by 3 bases; bases with no gene match: 2. The CDR3 runs to 15 residues. Germline V gene data show CDR1 as MNHEY and CDR2 as SMNVEV (reference sequence). CDR3 amino acids: CASSFRLAGADTQYF. The CDR3 coding sequence is TGTGCCAGCAGTTTTCGACTAGCGGGAGCAGATACGCAGTATTTT.

V gene TRBV7-9 combines with J gene TRBJ2-1; D unresolved. V was trimmed by 5 bases and J by 6 bases, leaving 14 bases between them. CDR3 length: 14 amino acids. Germline V gene sequence: CDR1 SEHNR, CDR2 FQNEAQ (reference sequence). In nucleotides, the CDR3 is TGTGCCAGCAGCCCGACACTTGGGTCCAATGAGCAGTTCTTC. It specifies CASSPTLGSNEQFF.